This T cell receptor beta chain was observed in a study of blood T cell repertoires in COVID-19. On the study more broadly: T cells, B-cell-depleted T cells, or PBMCs provided the cDNA or gDNA that served as material.

Germline CDR1 SGHTA, CDR2 FQGTGA. CDR3 length: 15 amino acids. In the original workflow: Amplification from reference gene primers served as the basis for estimated nucleated cell counts. The protocol was immunoSEQ multiplex PCR, while the TCRdb copy is restricted to in-frame clones and leaves out a portion. The D gene and trimming were derived from the DNA, and the V and J assignments and clone size from that table. The data show about 47,000 clones, around 90% seen once. This clone has only a few counts. Its ends do not fully match the called genes, so a read error is possible. The TCR comes from a man aged 50 or older with active COVID-19. What was sequenced was peripheral blood. The chain combines TRBV7-3 with TRBJ2-7, with 8 bases lining up with TRBD1. The CDR3 loop reads CASSITGTGDSEQYF. As DNA, the CDR3 is TGTGCCAGCAGCATAACCGGGACAGGTGACTCCGAGCAGTACTTC.